This TCR beta chain was captured in a study of blood T cell repertoires in COVID-19. Turning to the study itself: Whether acute or convalescent, the COVID-19 samples came from the United States, Italy and Spain. PBMCs, B-cell-depleted T cells, or T cells were the source of the cDNA or gDNA that made up the material.

The CDR3 has 12 residues. Trimming took 6 bases from V and 6 from J, leaving 9 bases between them. The germline CDR1 and CDR2 sequences are SNHLY and FYNNEI. The protocol was immunoSEQ multiplex PCR, while the TCRdb copy is restricted to in-frame clones and leaves out a portion. The sample holds over 50,000 clones, around four fifths seen once. V usage is TRBV2 and J usage is TRBJ2-1, with D possibly being TRBD1 (5 bases). This sequence was found in a human donor in a cohort sampled during active COVID-19. The material sequenced was peripheral blood. The CDR3 DNA reads TGTGCCAGCAGGCCGGACACCAATGAGCAGTTCTTC. Protein product: CASRPDTNEQFF.